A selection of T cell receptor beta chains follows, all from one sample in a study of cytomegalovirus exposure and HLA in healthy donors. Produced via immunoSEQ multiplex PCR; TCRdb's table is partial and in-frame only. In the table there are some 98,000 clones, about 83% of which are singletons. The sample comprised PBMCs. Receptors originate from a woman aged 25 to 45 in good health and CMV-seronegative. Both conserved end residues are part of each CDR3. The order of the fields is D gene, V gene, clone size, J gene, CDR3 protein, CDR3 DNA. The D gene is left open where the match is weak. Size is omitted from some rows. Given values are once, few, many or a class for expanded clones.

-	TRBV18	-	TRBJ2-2	CASSPGRGGTGELFF	TGTGCCAGCTCACCAGGCAGGGGTGGCACCGGGGAGCTGTTTTTT
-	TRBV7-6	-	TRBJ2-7	CASSLDLTDEQYF	TGTGCCAGCAGCTTAGACCTTACGGACGAGCAGTACTTC
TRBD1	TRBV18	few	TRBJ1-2	CASSLDREGYTF	TGTGCCAGCTCACTGGACAGGGAGGGCTACACCTTC
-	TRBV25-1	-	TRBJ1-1	CASSLAGFEAFF	TGTGCCAGCAGTCTGGCCGGGTTTGAAGCTTTCTTT
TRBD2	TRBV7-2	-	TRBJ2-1	CASSLAQRGAQSEQFF	TGTGCCAGCAGCTTAGCTCAGCGGGGGGCCCAGTCTGAGCAGTTCTTC
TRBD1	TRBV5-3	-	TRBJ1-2	CARRGQGVNGYTF	TGTGCCAGAAGGGGACAGGGGGTAAATGGCTACACCTTC
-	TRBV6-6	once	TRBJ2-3	CASSTISDQPTDTQYF	TGTGCCAGCAGTACTATAAGCGATCAGCCCACAGATACGCAGTATTTT
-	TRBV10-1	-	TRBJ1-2	CATETTRGYTF	TGCGCCACCGAGACAACACGGGGCTACACCTTC
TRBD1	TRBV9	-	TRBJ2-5	CASSAAEQGAQETQYF	TGTGCCAGCAGCGCGGCCGAACAGGGGGCGCAAGAGACCCAGTACTTC
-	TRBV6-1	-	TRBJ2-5	CASSESGWSETQYF	TGTGCCAGCAGTGAATCAGGATGGTCGGAGACCCAGTACTTC
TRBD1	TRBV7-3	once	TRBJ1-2	CASSLTAGGNPYGYTF	TGTGCCAGCAGCTTAACGGCAGGGGGCAATCCCTATGGCTACACCTTC
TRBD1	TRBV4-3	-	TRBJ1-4	CASSRRTGVNEKLFF	TGCGCCAGCAGCCGCCGGACAGGTGTTAATGAAAAACTGTTTTTT
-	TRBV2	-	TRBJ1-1	CASLTAFEAFF	TGTGCCAGCCTGACAGCTTTTGAAGCTTTCTTT
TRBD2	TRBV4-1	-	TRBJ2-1	CASSPLRGTSGNNEQFF	TGCGCCAGCAGCCCCCTAAGGGGGACTAGCGGGAACAATGAGCAGTTCTTC
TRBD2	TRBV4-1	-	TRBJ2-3	CASSQVGLAGTDTQYF	TGCGCCAGCAGCCAGGTCGGACTAGCCGGCACAGATACGCAGTATTTT
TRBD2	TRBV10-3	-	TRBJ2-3	CAISVHGGITDTQYF	TGTGCCATCAGTGTTCACGGGGGGATCACAGATACGCAGTATTTT
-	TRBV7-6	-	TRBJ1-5	CASSLGGGQPQHF	TGTGCCAGCAGCTTAGGGGGGGGTCAGCCCCAGCATTTT
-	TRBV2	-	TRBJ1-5	CASNDRRLLLNQPQHF	TGTGCCAGCAACGACAGACGACTCCTCCTGAATCAGCCCCAGCATTTT
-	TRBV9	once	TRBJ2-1	CASSSLAKSYNEQFF	TGTGCCAGCAGCTCCCTAGCTAAATCCTACAATGAGCAGTTCTTC
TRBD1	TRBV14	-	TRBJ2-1	CASSHRQGITYNEQFF	TGTGCCAGCAGCCACCGACAGGGAATCACCTACAATGAGCAGTTCTTC
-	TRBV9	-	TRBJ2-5	CASSAWKGAKETQYF	TGTGCCAGCAGCGCTTGGAAAGGGGCGAAAGAGACCCAGTACTTC
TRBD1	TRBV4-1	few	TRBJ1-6	CASSPGTVQPLHF	TGCGCCAGCAGCCCCGGGACAGTTCAACCCCTCCACTTT
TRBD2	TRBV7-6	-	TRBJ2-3	CASEAGGPTDTQYF	TGTGCCAGCGAGGCGGGAGGCCCCACAGATACGCAGTATTTT
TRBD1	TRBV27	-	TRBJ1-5	CASSGQGVNQPQHF	TGTGCCAGCAGTGGACAGGGGGTCAATCAGCCCCAGCATTTT
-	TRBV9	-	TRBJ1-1	CASSVGGETEAFF	TGTGCCAGCAGCGTAGGAGGAGAGACTGAAGCTTTCTTT
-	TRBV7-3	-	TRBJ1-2	CASSEDRRISGYTF	TGTGCCAGCAGCGAGGACAGAAGGATTAGCGGCTACACCTTC
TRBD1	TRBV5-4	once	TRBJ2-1	CASSLGTGGNEQFF	TGTGCCAGCAGCTTGGGGACAGGGGGCAATGAGCAGTTCTTC
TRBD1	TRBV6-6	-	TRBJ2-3	CASSSPDRVGQDTQYF	TGTGCCAGCAGTTCGCCAGACAGGGTTGGGCAAGATACGCAGTATTTT
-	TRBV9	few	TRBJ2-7	CASSVGGGATAHEQYF	TGTGCCAGCAGCGTAGGAGGCGGCGCAACGGCGCACGAGCAGTACTTC
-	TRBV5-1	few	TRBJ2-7	CASSSQGYEQYF	TGCGCCAGCAGCTCCCAGGGTTACGAGCAGTACTTC
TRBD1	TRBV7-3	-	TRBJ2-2	CASSLTGTGNTGELFF	TGTGCCAGCAGCCTTACCGGGACAGGGAACACCGGGGAGCTGTTTTTT